This T cell receptor (beta chain) is drawn from a study of blood T cell repertoires in COVID-19. For the study at large: Acute and convalescent COVID-19 samples came from the United States, Italy and Spain. PBMCs, B-cell-depleted T cells, or T cells were the source of the cDNA or gDNA that made up the material.

V was clipped by 7 bases and J by 8 bases, with 20 bases between them. Germline assignment: CDR1 MDHEN and CDR2 SYDVKM. This CDR3 has 14 amino acids. The authors' processing: Reference gene primer amplification in the assay estimated nucleated cell counts. Profiled with immunoSEQ multiplex PCR; TCRdb holds only in-frame clones, not every one. That table supplies the V and J calls and clone size; D and trimming were determined from the DNA. The profile shows roughly 250,000 clones, approximately 80% of them singletons. The chain joins TRBV28 to TRBJ1-2; D gene uncertain. Sequencing used peripheral blood. This clonotype was obtained from a woman in her forties or fifties with acute or convalescent COVID-19. CDR3 in amino acids: CASIGTPPARGYTF. For the CDR3, the DNA is TGTGCCAGCATTGGCACCCCCCCCGCGCGGGGCTACACCTTC.